This T cell receptor beta chain was observed in a study of blood T cell repertoires in COVID-19. In the study overall: Donors in the United States, Italy and Spain gave samples during acute or convalescent COVID-19. T cells, B-cell-depleted T cells, or PBMCs supplied cDNA or gDNA.

Authors' processing steps: Amplification of reference gene primers provided the estimated nucleated cell counts. Data came from immunoSEQ multiplex PCR; TCRdb stores just in-frame clones and leaves some out. V and J calls and clone size are copied from that table; D and trimming were computed from the DNA. The table has about 200,000 clones, around 90% seen once. Germline V CDR1 and CDR2: SGDLS, YYNGEE. V shed 4 bases and J 4 bases; nucleotides not matched to a gene: 7. CDR3 length: 17 amino acids. Followed longitudinally, the Seattle patients had been enrolled during active infection. The sequenced sample was peripheral blood. The TCR originated in a man aged 60 to 69 with COVID-19, enrolled during active disease. The chain couples TRBV9 to TRBJ2-6, with 11 bases that match TRBD1. For the CDR3, the DNA is TGTGCCAGCAGCATCTGGACAGGGGGCTCCGGGGCCAACGTCCTGACTTTC. Its translation is CASSIWTGGSGANVLTF.